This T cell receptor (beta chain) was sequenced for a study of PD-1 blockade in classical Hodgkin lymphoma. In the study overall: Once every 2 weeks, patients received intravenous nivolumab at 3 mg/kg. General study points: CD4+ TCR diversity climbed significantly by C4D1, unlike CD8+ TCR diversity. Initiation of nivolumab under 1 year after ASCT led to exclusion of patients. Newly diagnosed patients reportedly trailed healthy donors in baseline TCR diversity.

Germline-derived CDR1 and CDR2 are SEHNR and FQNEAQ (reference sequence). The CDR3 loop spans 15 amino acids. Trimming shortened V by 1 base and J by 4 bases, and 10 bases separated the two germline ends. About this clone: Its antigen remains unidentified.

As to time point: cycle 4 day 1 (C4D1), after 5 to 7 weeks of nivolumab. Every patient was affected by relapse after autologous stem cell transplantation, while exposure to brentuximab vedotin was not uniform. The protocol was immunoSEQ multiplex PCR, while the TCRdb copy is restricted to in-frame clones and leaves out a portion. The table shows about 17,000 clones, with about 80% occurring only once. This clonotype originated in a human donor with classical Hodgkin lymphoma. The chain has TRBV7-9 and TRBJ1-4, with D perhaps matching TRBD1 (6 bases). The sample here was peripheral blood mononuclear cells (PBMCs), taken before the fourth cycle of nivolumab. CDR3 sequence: CASSLEGGLNEKLFF. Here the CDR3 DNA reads TGTGCCAGCAGCTTAGAGGGGGGGCTTAATGAAAAACTGTTTTTT.